This T cell receptor (beta chain) emerged from a study of shared clonotypes between healthy human individuals. As for the study in general: The plates for each donor numbered three CD4 naive, three CD4 memory, two CD8 naive and one CD8 memory. Study observations and caveats: Across subsets, estimated richness was generally greater for naive than for memory populations.

Germline assignment: CDR1 SGHNT and CDR2 YYREEE (reference sequence). This CDR3 region has 15 residues. An even split of each subset's genomic DNA across several immunoSEQ plates was performed. Using immunoSEQ multiplex PCR, the repertoire was profiled, and TCRdb retains in-frame clones only, with some absent. Found here are around 1.5 million clones, approximately 98% of them singletons; the top ten hold roughly 0.45%. Of note for this clone: The antigen is unknown. At one end the junction does not follow the germline gene, possibly because of a read error.

The chain uses TRBV5-4 and TRBJ2-2; D is undetermined. The sequencing sample was made of naive CD4+ T cells sorted from blood. Specified subset: CD45RA+ positively selected. The receptor was derived from a man aged 25-45 years in good health. The CDR3 loop reads CASSLARSVAGELFF. The CDR3 DNA follows: TGTGCCAGCAGTTTGGCTCGGAGCGTAGCCGGGGAGCTGTTTTTT.